The text below deals with one T cell receptor beta chain. This entry is derived from a study of blood T cell repertoires in COVID-19. Whole-study context: The United States, Italy and Spain provided the acute and convalescent COVID-19 samples. Sources were T cells, B-cell-depleted T cells, or PBMCs; the material itself was cDNA or gDNA.

As originally analysed: Amplification with reference gene primers provided the estimates of nucleated cell counts. Produced via immunoSEQ multiplex PCR; TCRdb's table is partial and in-frame only. V, J and clone size were drawn from that table, and D and trimming were deduced from the DNA. The sample includes 150,000 to 190,000 clones, approximately 86% of them seen just once. The CDR3 sequence is 16 residues long. Germline assignment: CDR1 MNHEY and CDR2 SVGAGI. Trimming took 2 bases from V and 3 from J, leaving 15 bases between them. This receptor was obtained from a woman aged 65 to 85 with acute or convalescent COVID-19. This chain joins TRBV6-5 and TRBJ2-3, with D possibly TRBD1 on 5 matching bases. The sample was peripheral blood. CDR3 loop: CASSYGLGQGTDTQYF. CDR3 nucleotide sequence: TGTGCCAGCAGTTACGGCTTAGGCCAGGGAACAGATACGCAGTATTTT.